A single sample gave rise to the 19 T cell receptor beta chains below, sequenced in a study of STAT5B mutations in CD4+ large granular lymphocyte leukemia. The method was immunoSEQ multiplex PCR; TCRdb's version includes in-frame clones alone and lacks a portion of them. The data show around 4,800 clones, around 80% seen once. The sample consisted of PBMCs. The receptors were gathered from a man aged 65 to 85 with CD4+ T-cell large granular lymphocyte leukemia.

The rearrangement uses TRBV10-1 and TRBJ2-3; 9 nucleotides align to TRBD1. V dropped 5 bases and J dropped 3; count of bases not matched to a gene: 12. Germline CDR1 and CDR2: WNHNN and SYGVQD (reference sequence). The CDR3 length is 17 residues. CDR3 loop: CASSRTGEGSRTDTQYF. The CDR3 nucleotides are TGCGCCAGCAGTCGGACAGGGGAAGGCTCGCGGACAGATACGCAGTATTTT.

The chain combines TRBV5-5 with TRBJ2-2, with D hard to call. The CDR3 contains 13 residues. Germline CDR1 is SGHKS and CDR2 is YYEKEE (reference sequence). V was trimmed by 4 bases and J by 7 bases, leaving 11 bases between them. This CDR3 is CASSTGGHGELFF. The CDR3 region has the DNA TGTGCCAGCAGCACCGGTGGTCACGGGGAGCTGTTTTTT.

The V gene is TRBV6-6, the J gene TRBJ1-4, with D tentatively TRBD1 (6 bases). The germline V gene has CDR1 MNHNY and CDR2 SVGAGI (reference sequence). The CDR3 has 14 amino acids. Trimming stripped 2 bases from V and 4 bases from J, with 8 bases between. The CDR3 nucleotides read TGTGCCAGCAGTTACGTCAGGGGTAATGAAAAACTGTTTTTT. Translation gives CASSYVRGNEKLFF.

The chain uses TRBV28 and TRBJ1-4; D remains ambiguous. Trimming took off 2 bases at V and 5 bases at J, with 15 bases between the two ends. Germline values: CDR1 MDHEN, CDR2 SYDVKM. There are 16 residues in the CDR3. In DNA, the CDR3 is TGTGCCAGCAGTTTAGGGTCAGCACCCCCCAATGAAAAACTGTTTTTT. This gives the protein CASSLGSAPPNEKLFF.

J is TRBJ2-1 and V is TRBV5-1; 10 nucleotides align to TRBD2. Germline CDR1 and CDR2: SGHRS and YFSETQ. Trimming removed 1 base from V and 8 bases from J; junction bases left unmatched: 6. The CDR3 runs 15 residues. The chain's CDR3 is CASSLKLAGRHEQFF. The DNA of the CDR3 is TGCGCCAGCAGCTTGAAACTAGCGGGAAGGCATGAGCAGTTCTTC.

This clone has just a few counts. The rearrangement uses TRBV7-6 and TRBJ1-1; D remains unclear. Trimming took 6 bases from V and 3 from J, leaving 14 bases between them. The germline V gene encodes CDR1 SGHVS and CDR2 FNYEAQ. The CDR3 totals 14 residues. CDR3 nucleotides: TGTGCCAGCAGTATGGTGGGTATGGACACTGAAGCTTTCTTT. It specifies CASSMVGMDTEAFF. The variable domain in full, with the rest retrieved from reference TRBV7-6 and TRBJ1-1, is GAGVSQSPRYKVTKRGQDVALRCDPISGHVSLYWYRQALGQGPEFLTYFNYEAQQDKSGLPNDRFSAERPEGSISTLTIQRTEQRDSAMYRCASSMVGMDTEAFFGQGTRLTVV.

V usage is TRBV5-1 and J usage is TRBJ2-1; 12 bases agree with TRBD2. CDR1 and CDR2 (germline): SGHRS, YFSETQ. J was trimmed by 7 bases and V by 7 bases; bases with no gene match: 15. There are 17 residues in the CDR3. CDR3 sequence reads: CASRPPGLAGALNEQFF. CDR3 coding DNA: TGCGCCAGCCGACCACCGGGACTAGCGGGTGCCCTTAATGAGCAGTTCTTC.

The chain employs TRBV28 and TRBJ2-3, with D maybe TRBD1 (6 bases). The CDR3 runs 12 residues. The V gene lost 6 bases and the J gene lost 6 bases, with 10 bases spanning the gap. The germline V gene has CDR1 MDHEN and CDR2 SYDVKM. The CDR3 DNA reads as TGTGCCAGCAGGCCCGACAGGGATACGCAGTATTTT. Translated: CASRPDRDTQYF.

The chain carries TRBV5-1 and TRBJ2-7; 7 nucleotides match TRBD1. Looked up from germline, CDR1 is SGHRS and CDR2 is YFSETQ. The CDR3 extends over 15 amino acids. V lost 0 bases, J lost 0 bases, and 3 bases stayed unmatched. The CDR3 sequence: CASSLAPGGSYEQYF. The CDR3, as DNA: TGCGCCAGCAGCTTGGCGCCAGGGGGCTCCTACGAGCAGTACTTC.

The chain is built from TRBV7-9 and TRBJ2-5; D call uncertain. Trimming shortened V by 0 bases and J by 2 bases, and 10 bases separated the two germline ends. This CDR3 has 15 amino acids. The germline V gene encodes CDR1 SEHNR and CDR2 FQNEAQ (reference sequence). In DNA, the CDR3 is TGTGCCAGCAGCTTAGCGCTCGGAAAGCAAGAGACCCAGTACTTC. This codes for CASSLALGKQETQYF.

This rearrangement joins TRBV5-4 to TRBJ2-1, with unresolved D. V was trimmed by 1 base and J by 7 bases, leaving 6 bases between them. CDR3 length: 12 residues. The germline V gene encodes CDR1 SGHNT and CDR2 YYREEE (reference sequence). The CDR3 DNA sequence: TGTGCCAGCAGCTTGAGACAAAATGAGCAGTTCTTC. Its translation is CASSLRQNEQFF.

The J gene is TRBJ2-7, the V gene TRBV30; 16 bases agree with TRBD2. J gave up 6 bases and V 3 bases, and 14 bases lay outside the gene matches. The CDR3 contains 18 residues. Germline CDR1 reads GTSNPN; CDR2 reads SVGIG (reference sequence). The DNA for the CDR3 is TGTGCCTGGAGGGCTGGGACTAGCGGGAGGGCCTGGGCTTGCGAGCAGTACTTC. This sequence encodes CAWRAGTSGRAWACEQYF. Based on the CDR3 plus reference TRBV30 and TRBJ2-7, the full variable domain is SQTIHQWPATLVQPVGSPLSLECTVEGTSNPNLYWYRQAAGRGLQLLFYSVGIGQISSEVPQNLSASRPQDRQFILSSKKLLLSDSGFYLCAWRAGTSGRAWACEQYFGPGTRLTVT.

This chain links TRBV6-6 with TRBJ2-5; TRBD2 might be the D (5 bases). CDR1 and CDR2 from the germline V gene are MNHNY and SVGAGI (reference sequence). The CDR3 is made up of 13 amino acids. Trimming cost V 7 bases and J 4 bases, with 13 bases left between them. The CDR3 sequence is CASTPPGGETQYF. CDR3 DNA: TGTGCCAGCACCCCACCCGGAGGAGAGACCCAGTACTTC.

The chain combines TRBV6-4 with TRBJ2-3, with TRBD2 matching 7 bases. The CDR3 spans 16 residues. V gave up 6 bases and J gave up 0 bases; unmatched junction bases: 9. Germline loops: CDR1 MRHNA, CDR2 SNTAGT. The CDR3 sequence is CASSLEALASTDTQYF. CDR3 bases: TGTGCCAGCAGCCTGGAGGCACTAGCGAGCACAGATACGCAGTATTTT.

This clone was seen a single time. Likely a read error: the CDR3 ends without its conserved phenylalanine or tryptophan. It is unclear where the CDR3 begins or ends on the DNA, so no DNA is shown, and the CDR3 is as TCRdb lists it. The chain links TRBV2 to TRBJ1-2. CDR1 SNHLY and CDR2 FYNNEI come from the germline V gene. The CDR3 adds up to 14 amino acids, both ends counted. This CDR3 is CASRRDPFQLWLHL.

The rearrangement links TRBV5-1 to TRBJ2-1; 10 bases fit TRBD2. The CDR3 is made up of 16 amino acids. With 4 bases clipped from V and 7 bases from J, the junction kept 11 bases outside the gene matches. The germline V gene has CDR1 SGHRS and CDR2 YFSETQ. The CDR3 loop reads CASSTLMGLATNEQFF. In DNA form, the CDR3 reads TGCGCCAGCAGCACCTTGATGGGACTAGCGACAAATGAGCAGTTCTTC.

V is TRBV29-1 and J is TRBJ2-5, with 10 bases identical to TRBD2. After removal of 7 bases from V and 5 bases from J, the junction contained 10 bases not matched to a gene. Germline-derived CDR1 and CDR2 are SQVTM and ANQGSEA. The CDR3 totals 14 residues. This CDR3 is CSATLAGVRETQYF. The CDR3 nucleotides read TGCAGCGCTACCCTAGCGGGAGTACGGGAGACCCAGTACTTC.

The rearrangement links TRBV5-6 to TRBJ2-1, with TRBD1 matching over 10 bases. V lost 4 bases to trimming and J lost 6 bases; unmatched junction nucleotides: 16. CDR1 and CDR2 (germline): SGHDT, YYEEEE. This CDR3 is built from 18 residues. The CDR3 DNA sequence: TGTGCCAGCAGCCAGGACAGGGGGGACTTGCAAGTTGGCAATGAGCAGTTCTTC. As protein: CASSQDRGDLQVGNEQFF.

This clone was counted a few times. The chain joins TRBV29-1 to TRBJ1-1; 7 positions match TRBD1. CDR3 size: 13 residues. Germline V lookup: CDR1 SQVTM, CDR2 ANQGSEA. Germline trimming cut 7 bases from V and 4 bases from J; bases unmatched to any gene: 9. CDR3 amino acids: CSGRQGEGTEAFF. CDR3 in DNA: TGCAGCGGGAGACAGGGCGAGGGCACTGAAGCTTTCTTT.